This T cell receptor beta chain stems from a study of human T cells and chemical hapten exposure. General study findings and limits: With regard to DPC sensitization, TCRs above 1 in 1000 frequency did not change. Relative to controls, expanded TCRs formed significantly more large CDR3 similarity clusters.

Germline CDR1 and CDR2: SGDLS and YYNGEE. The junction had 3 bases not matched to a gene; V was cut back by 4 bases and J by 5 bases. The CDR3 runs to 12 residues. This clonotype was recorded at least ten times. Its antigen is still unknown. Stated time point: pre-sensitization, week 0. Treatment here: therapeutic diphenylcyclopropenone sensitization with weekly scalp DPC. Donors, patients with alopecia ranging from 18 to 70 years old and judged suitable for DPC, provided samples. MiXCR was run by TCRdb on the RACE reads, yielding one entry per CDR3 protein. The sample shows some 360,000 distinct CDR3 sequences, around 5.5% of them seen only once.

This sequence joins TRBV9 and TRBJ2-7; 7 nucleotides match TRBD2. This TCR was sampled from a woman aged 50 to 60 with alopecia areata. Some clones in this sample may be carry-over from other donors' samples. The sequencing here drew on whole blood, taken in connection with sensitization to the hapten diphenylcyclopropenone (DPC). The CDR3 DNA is TGTGCCAGCAGCACTAGCGAGGACGAGCAGTACTTC. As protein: CASSTSEDEQYF.